These 25 T cell receptor beta chains were all obtained from the same sample, sequenced in a study of T-cell reconstitution after alpha-beta-depleted transplantation in children. A TCRbeta library incorporating unique molecular identifiers was prepared. TCRdb processed the PCR reads anew with MiXCR; each CDR3 protein has one entry. The sample lists 490,000 or so distinct CDR3 sequences, about 10% occurring once. Source: PBMCs, taken before TCRalphabeta/CD19-depleted stem cell transplant. The receptors here all came from a child under 10 years old with inherited bone marrow failure, due to receive a stem cell transplant.

This clonotype was found many times. This chain joins TRBV15 and TRBJ2-5; possibly TRBD2 for D (6 bases). This CDR3 spans 14 amino acids. The V gene's germline CDR1 is LNHNV and CDR2 YYDKDF (reference sequence). V dropped 3 bases and J dropped 2 bases, with 10 bases sitting between them. The CDR3 region has the DNA TGTGCCACCAGCAGTGGCGGGGAGCAAGAGACCCAGTACTTC. Translation: CATSSGGEQETQYF.

On this clonotype itself: As the CDR3 is not closed by the conserved phenylalanine or tryptophan, this likely results from a read error. The gene calls are TRBV7-2 and TRBJ2-7, with a possible D match to TRBD2 (5 bases). The ends were cut back, 4 bases at V and 3 bases at J, with 13 bases in the middle. This CDR3 is 14 amino acids long. CDR1 and CDR2 (germline): SGHTA, FQGNSA. CDR3 nucleotides: TGTGCCAGCAGCTCCCACCGGAGGAACTACGAGCAGTACTCC. It codes for CASSSHRRNYEQYS.

The V gene is TRBV5-6, the J gene TRBJ2-5, with unresolved D. The germline V gene encodes CDR1 SGHDT and CDR2 YYEEEE. CDR3 length: 14 amino acids. Trimming took off 2 bases at V and 1 base at J, with 9 bases between the two ends. This chain's CDR3 is CASSFVNSQETQYF. DNA of the CDR3: TGTGCCAGCAGCTTTGTCAACAGCCAAGAGACCCAGTACTTC. Full variable domain (outside the CDR3, taken from reference TRBV5-6 and TRBJ2-5): DAGVTQSPTHLIKTRGQQVTLRCSPKSGHDTVSWYQQALGQGPQFIFQYYEEEERQRGNFPDRFSGHQFPNYSSELNVNALLLGDSALYLCASSFVNSQETQYFGPGTRLLVL.

Many counts were recorded for this clonotype. The V and J genes are TRBV6-2 or TRBV6-3 and TRBJ2-7, with D uncertain. Germline V gives CDR1 MNHEY, CDR2 SVGEGT. V lost 2 bases and J 3 bases, leaving 14 bases between the germline ends. There are 15 residues in the CDR3. The CDR3 loop reads CASSYDLLSGYEQYF. In DNA form, the CDR3 reads TGTGCCAGCAGTTACGATCTTCTATCCGGCTACGAGCAGTACTTC.

In this sample, this clonotype turned up many times. The chain links TRBV2 to TRBJ2-2, with unresolved D. This CDR3 has 15 amino acids. CDR1 is SNHLY and CDR2 is FYNNEI in the germline V gene. Trimming removed 2 bases at V and 3 bases at J, with 10 bases between. Here the CDR3 DNA reads TGTGCCAGCAGTGAAAGTATAGGGTACACCGGGGAGCTGTTTTTT. This codes for CASSESIGYTGELFF.

This clonotype was detected many times. The chain joins TRBV29-1 to TRBJ2-3; D not resolved. V was trimmed by 8 bases and J by 3 bases, leaving 9 bases between them. This CDR3 region has 11 residues. CDR1 is SQVTM, CDR2 ANQGSEA, per germline. The CDR3 DNA sequence: TGCAGCCTCCGAGTAACAGATACGCAGTATTTT. It codes for CSLRVTDTQYF.

A few counts support this clonotype. The rearrangement joins TRBV7-2 to TRBJ2-3; no clear D. This CDR3 spans 15 amino acids. Germline CDR1 and CDR2: SGHTA and FQGNSA. V lost 2 bases, J lost 4 bases, and 13 bases lay in between. CDR3 coding DNA: TGTGCCAGCAGCTTAAGTATATTGGTATCAGATACGCAGTATTTT. It is translated as CASSLSILVSDTQYF.

As regards this clonotype: A much larger clone differs from this one at a single base, so this may be a read error. This chain uses TRBV5-1 with TRBJ1-2, with 7 bases lining up with TRBD1. The CDR3 is made up of 15 amino acids. CDR1 is SGHRS and CDR2 is YFSETQ in the germline V gene. V lost 4 bases to trimming and J lost 4 bases; unmatched junction nucleotides: 10. Written as DNA, the CDR3 is TGCGCCAGCAGCCCAGACAGGGACTCCAGCTATGGCTACACCTTC. This sequence encodes CASSPDRDSSYGYTF.

The chain uses TRBV7-2 and TRBJ2-3; D gene uncertain. V gave up 2 bases and J gave up 2 bases, with 8 bases separating them. Germline CDR1 SGHTA, CDR2 FQGNSA. The CDR3 is 14 amino acids. CDR3 bases: TGTGCCAGCAGCTTAAGCAGGCTCACAGATACGCAGTATTTT. Protein sequence: CASSLSRLTDTQYF.

The chain uses TRBV27 and TRBJ2-7; TRBD2 is a possible D gene (6 bases). The CDR3 spans 15 residues. Trimming pared 2 bases from V and 5 bases from J, leaving 16 bases between. In germline, CDR1 is MNHEY, CDR2 SMNVEV (reference sequence). CDR3 DNA: TGTGCCAGCAGTTTACGAATGACTAGTTCTGACGAGCAGTACTTC. Its protein product is CASSLRMTSSDEQYF.

The chain uses TRBV7-9 and TRBJ2-1, with TRBD2 matching 15 bases. This CDR3 has 17 amino acids. The junction had 5 bases not matched to a gene; V was cut back by 5 bases and J by 3 bases. From germline, CDR1 is SEHNR and CDR2 FQNEAQ (reference sequence). The CDR3 coding sequence is TGTGCCAGCAGCCCCAGGACTAGCGGGAGGGGCTACAATGAGCAGTTCTTC. This codes for CASSPRTSGRGYNEQFF. The full variable domain, in which reference TRBV7-9 and TRBJ2-1 provide the parts outside the CDR3, is DTGVSQNPRHKITKRGQNVTFRCDPISEHNRLYWYRQTLGQGPEFLTYFQNEAQLEKSRLLSDRFSAERPKGSFSTLEIQRTEQGDSAMYLCASSPRTSGRGYNEQFFGPGTRLTVL.

The genes are TRBV18 and TRBJ2-3; D unresolved. Between the trimmed V and J ends, which lost 3 bases and 5 bases, there was a span of 6 bases. CDR3 size: 12 residues. Germline loops: CDR1 KGHSH, CDR2 LQKENI. CDR3: CASSPPIDTQYF. CDR3 DNA sequence: TGTGCCAGCTCACCTCCGATAGATACGCAGTATTTT.

This clonotype has at least ten counts. The CDR3 DNA sequence: TGTGCCAGCAGGGGGCCGAGGGAACTGTTTTTT. It translates to CASRGPRELFF. The chain recombines TRBV12-3 or TRBV12-4 with TRBJ1-4; possibly TRBD1 for D (5 bases). The V end was cut by 6 bases, the J end by 12 bases, with 11 bases between. This CDR3 has 11 amino acids.

The rearrangement uses TRBV10-3 and TRBJ2-5; 9 bases fit TRBD2. The CDR3 contains 18 residues. The ends lost 2 bases at V and 4 bases at J; junction bases unmatched: 14. In germline, CDR1 is ENHRY, CDR2 SYGVKD. This CDR3 is CAISERQGLAGPGETQYF. The CDR3 DNA reads TGTGCCATCAGTGAGCGACAAGGGCTAGCGGGGCCGGGAGAGACCCAGTACTTC.

This clonotype has at least ten counts. J is TRBJ2-7 and V is TRBV6-2 or TRBV6-3, with no clear D. The CDR3 runs 11 residues. The V and J ends lost 6 bases and 7 bases respectively, with 10 bases between them. Germline CDR1 reads MNHEY; CDR2 reads SVGEGT. The CDR3 region has the DNA TGTGCCAGCAGCCACGGTGGAGAGCAGTACTTC. This gives the protein CASSHGGEQYF.

This clonotype was seen many times. This sequence joins TRBV18 and TRBJ1-2; D unresolved. Germline assignment: CDR1 KGHSH and CDR2 LQKENI. The V end was cut by 3 bases, the J end by 2 bases, with 10 bases between. CDR3 length: 14 amino acids. CDR3 nucleotide sequence: TGTGCCAGCTCACCCAACAACCGGAACTATGGCTACACCTTC. This encodes CASSPNNRNYGYTF.

The sample holds many counts of this clonotype. The chain carries TRBV6-2 or TRBV6-3 and TRBJ1-5; D not certain. This CDR3 region has 14 residues. The germline V gene encodes CDR1 MNHEY and CDR2 SVGEGT. V shed 2 bases and J shed 4 bases, with 9 bases lying between them. The CDR3 loop is CASSYGSANQPQHF. CDR3 nucleotide sequence: TGTGCCAGCAGTTACGGGTCGGCAAATCAGCCCCAGCATTTT.

The rearrangement links TRBV12-3 or TRBV12-4 to TRBJ2-6, with 9 nucleotides matching TRBD1. V gave up 1 base and J gave up 4 bases; unmatched junction bases: 17. The CDR3 length is 21 residues. This CDR3 reads CASSLVWRLRQGGTGANVLTF. The CDR3 DNA is TGTGCCAGCAGTTTAGTGTGGCGGTTGAGACAGGGGGGTACCGGGGCCAACGTCCTGACTTTC.

This clonotype appeared many times. The genes are TRBV29-1 and TRBJ2-7; 8 bases are shared with TRBD2. CDR1 is SQVTM and CDR2 is ANQGSEA in the germline V gene. The junction had 3 bases not matched to a gene; V was cut back by 4 bases and J by 1 base. The CDR3 length is 13 residues. The CDR3 region has the DNA TGCAGCGTTGCGGGGGGGGTATCCTACGAGCAGTACTTC. This codes for CSVAGGVSYEQYF.

This clonotype has at least ten counts. The chain carries TRBV7-2 and TRBJ2-1, with TRBD2 identical over 7 bases. Germline V CDR1 and CDR2: SGHTA, FQGNSA. This CDR3 has 15 residues. J gave up 1 base and V 8 bases, and 8 bases lay outside the gene matches. In nucleotides, the CDR3 is TGTGCCAGCGTAGAAACTAGCGTTTCCTACAATGAGCAGTTCTTC. Translated, it gives CASVETSVSYNEQFF.

This clonotype has a count of ten or more. The chain links TRBV19 to TRBJ1-1; perhaps TRBD1 as D (5 bases). The V end was cut by 6 bases, the J end by 4 bases, with 9 bases between. Germline CDR1 LNHDA, CDR2 SQIVND (reference sequence). The CDR3 is 12 residues long. The DNA for the CDR3 is TGTGCCAGTAGCCCAGGGCTCACTGAAGCTTTCTTT. Protein sequence: CASSPGLTEAFF.

In this sample, this clonotype turned up many times. J is TRBJ2-7 and V is TRBV7-9, with D possibly matching TRBD2 (5 bases). The germline V gene has CDR1 SEHNR and CDR2 FQNEAQ (reference sequence). The CDR3 loop spans 12 amino acids. Trimming removed 6 bases at V and 7 bases at J, with 13 bases between. CDR3 amino acids: CASSSLEREQYF. The CDR3, as DNA: TGTGCCAGCAGTTCGTTGGAGCGGGAGCAGTACTTC. The variable domain in full, completed from reference TRBV7-9 and TRBJ2-7, reads DTGVSQNPRHKITKRGQNVTFRCDPISEHNRLYWYRQTLGQGPEFLTYFQNEAQLEKSRLLSDRFSAERPKGSFSTLEIQRTEQGDSAMYLCASSSLEREQYFGPGTRLTVT.

This clonotype was seen ten or more times. This chain connects TRBV5-6 to TRBJ1-3; D not resolved. This CDR3 spans 13 amino acids. Germline V gene lookup returns CDR1 SGHDT and CDR2 YYEEEE. The V and J ends lost 2 bases and 1 base respectively, with 4 bases between them. The CDR3 here is CASSFQSGNTIYF. In DNA form, the CDR3 reads TGTGCCAGCAGCTTTCAGTCTGGAAACACCATATATTTT. The full variable domain, completed using reference TRBV5-6 and TRBJ1-3, is DAGVTQSPTHLIKTRGQQVTLRCSPKSGHDTVSWYQQALGQGPQFIFQYYEEEERQRGNFPDRFSGHQFPNYSSELNVNALLLGDSALYLCASSFQSGNTIYFGEGSWLTVV.

Many counts were recorded for this clonotype. This sequence joins TRBV21-1 and TRBJ2-2; no check of the table's D call, TRBD2, against the DNA was made. TRBV21-1 is a pseudogene. There are 16 residues in the CDR3. CDR3 amino acids: CASSKAKASRPGELFF. CDR3 nucleotide sequence: TGTGCCAGCAGCAAAGCAAAGGCTAGCCGACCCGGGGAGCTGTTTTTT.

This clonotype was recorded a few times. The chain combines TRBV10-3 with TRBJ2-1; 10 bases match TRBD2. This CDR3 has 17 amino acids. Germline V gene data show CDR1 as ENHRY and CDR2 as SYGVKD. V gave up 2 bases and J gave up 8 bases; unmatched junction bases: 12. The chain's CDR3 is CAISEALLAGVVHEQFF. CDR3 DNA sequence: TGTGCCATCAGTGAGGCCCTCCTAGCGGGAGTGGTACATGAGCAGTTCTTC.